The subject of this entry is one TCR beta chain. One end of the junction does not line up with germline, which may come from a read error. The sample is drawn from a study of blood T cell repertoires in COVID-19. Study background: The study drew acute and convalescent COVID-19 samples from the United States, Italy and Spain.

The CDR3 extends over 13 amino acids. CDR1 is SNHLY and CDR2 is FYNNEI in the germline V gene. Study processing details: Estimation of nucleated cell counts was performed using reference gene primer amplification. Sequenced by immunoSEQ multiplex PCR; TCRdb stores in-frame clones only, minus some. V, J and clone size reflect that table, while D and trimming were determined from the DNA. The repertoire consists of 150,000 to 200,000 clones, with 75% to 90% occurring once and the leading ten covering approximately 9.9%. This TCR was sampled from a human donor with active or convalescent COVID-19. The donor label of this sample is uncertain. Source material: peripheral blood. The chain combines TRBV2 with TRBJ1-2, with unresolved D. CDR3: CASSGDINHGYTF. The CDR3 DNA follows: TGTGCCAGCAGTGGCGATATTAACCATGGCTACACCTTC.